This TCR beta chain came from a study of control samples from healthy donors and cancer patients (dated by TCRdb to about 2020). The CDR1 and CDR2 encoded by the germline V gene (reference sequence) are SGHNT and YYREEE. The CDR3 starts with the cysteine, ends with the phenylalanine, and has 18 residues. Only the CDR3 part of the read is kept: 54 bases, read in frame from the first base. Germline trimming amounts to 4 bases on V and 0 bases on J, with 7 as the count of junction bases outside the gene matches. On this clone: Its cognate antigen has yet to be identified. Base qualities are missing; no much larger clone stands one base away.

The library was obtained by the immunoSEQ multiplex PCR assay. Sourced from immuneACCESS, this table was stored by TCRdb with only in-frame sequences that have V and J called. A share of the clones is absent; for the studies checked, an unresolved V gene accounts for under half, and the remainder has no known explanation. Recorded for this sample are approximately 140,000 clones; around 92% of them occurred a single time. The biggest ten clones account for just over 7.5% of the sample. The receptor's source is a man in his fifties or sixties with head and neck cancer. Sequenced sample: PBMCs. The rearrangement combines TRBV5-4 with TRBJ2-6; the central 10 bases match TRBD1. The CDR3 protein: CASSMGTGDSSGANVLTF. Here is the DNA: TGTGCCAGCAGCATGGGGACAGGGGATAGCTCTGGGGCCAACGTCCTGACTTTC.